Shown below are 8 T cell receptor beta chains from a single sample sequenced in a study of blood T cell repertoires in COVID-19. Data came from immunoSEQ multiplex PCR; TCRdb stores just in-frame clones and leaves some out. The table lists some 360,000 clones, around nine tenths of them singletons. The material sequenced was PBMCs or T cells enriched from blood (not recorded which). These receptors came from a woman in her twenties or thirties who had been exposed to COVID-19.

The rearrangement joins TRBV18 to TRBJ2-7, with 12 bases lining up with TRBD2. V trimming: 6 bases; J trimming: 5 bases; junction bases outside the gene matches: 5. The CDR3 runs 14 residues. Germline lookup yields CDR1 KGHSH and CDR2 LQKENI. CDR3 nucleotides: TGTGCCAGCTCCGGGGCTAGCGGGAGGGACGAGCAGTACTTC. Translating it yields CASSGASGRDEQYF.

This sequence joins TRBV7-2 and TRBJ2-1; D is uncertain. V shed 2 bases and J shed 7 bases, with 15 bases lying between them. This CDR3 contains 15 residues. Germline V gene data show CDR1 as SGHTA and CDR2 as FQGNSA. The CDR3: CASSLQTGVGNEQFF. The DNA for the CDR3 is TGTGCCAGCAGCTTACAGACTGGAGTCGGTAATGAGCAGTTCTTC.

The rearrangement links TRBV28 to TRBJ2-7, with 14 bases that match TRBD2. After removal of 6 bases from V and 3 bases from J, the junction contained 7 bases not matched to a gene. The CDR3 contains 16 residues. From germline, CDR1 is MDHEN and CDR2 SYDVKM. CDR3 protein: CASSRGLAGVGYEQYF. CDR3 DNA sequence: TGTGCCAGCAGCCGGGGACTAGCGGGAGTAGGCTACGAGCAGTACTTC. The full variable domain, completed using reference TRBV28 and TRBJ2-7, is DVKVTQSSRYLVKRTGEKVFLECVQDMDHENMFWYRQDPGLGLRLIYFSYDVKMKEKGDIPEGYSVSREKKERFSLILESASTNQTSMYLCASSRGLAGVGYEQYFGPGTRLTVT.

The chain is built from TRBV4-1 and TRBJ2-7; D remains unclear. Trimming removed 1 base from V and 3 bases from J, with 13 bases in between. This CDR3 contains 15 residues. Germline assignment: CDR1 MGHRA and CDR2 YSYEKL. DNA for the CDR3: TGCGCCAGCAGCCAAGGATCCGCACGAGGCTACGAGCAGTACTTC. Amino acids: CASSQGSARGYEQYF.

The V and J genes are TRBV7-9 and TRBJ2-7; TRBD2 matches 11 bases. The CDR3 runs 16 residues. In germline, CDR1 is SEHNR, CDR2 FQNEAQ (reference sequence). V gave up 5 bases and J gave up 0 bases; unmatched junction bases: 6. The CDR3 spells CASSPTSGSASYEQYF. The CDR3 DNA sequence: TGTGCCAGCAGCCCTACTAGCGGGAGTGCCTCCTACGAGCAGTACTTC.

The V gene is TRBV5-1, the J gene TRBJ2-1, with D tentatively TRBD2 (6 bases). V gave up 4 bases and J gave up 6 bases, with 14 bases separating them. The length of the CDR3 is 14 residues. Germline loops: CDR1 SGHRS, CDR2 YFSETQ. DNA for the CDR3: TGCGCCAGCAGCCCAGCCGGGAGAGCCAATGAGCAGTTCTTC. This encodes CASSPAGRANEQFF.

V gene TRBV27 combines with J gene TRBJ1-1; D remains ambiguous. The V end was cut by 0 bases, the J end by 1 base, with 9 bases between. CDR3 length equals 15 residues. CDR1 and CDR2 (germline): MNHEY, SMNVEV (reference sequence). CDR3 loop: CASSLSGQRNTEAFF. CDR3 nucleotides: TGTGCCAGCAGTTTATCGGGCCAGAGGAACACTGAAGCTTTCTTT.

The rearrangement links TRBV15 to TRBJ1-6; D is uncertain. V dropped 0 bases and J dropped 8 bases, with 11 bases sitting between them. This CDR3 is 15 amino acids long. The germline gives CDR1 LNHNV, CDR2 YYDKDF (reference sequence). The CDR3 reads CATSREGSFDSPLHF. CDR3 DNA: TGTGCCACCAGCAGAGAAGGGAGTTTTGATTCACCCCTCCACTTT.